This TCR beta chain was found in a study of T cells in Graves' hyperthyroidism and ophthalmopathy. RNA transcripts served as the template for amplifying TCR beta CDR3 regions. The HTBI primer set was used in a first-round RT-PCR of the TCR CDR3. TCRdb independently ran MiXCR on the multiplex PCR reads; one entry per CDR3 protein. The repertoire has some 490,000 distinct CDR3 sequences, approximately 23% of them found once; the top ten carry 49%. Sequenced sample: blood. This receptor was obtained from a woman in her seventies with Graves' ophthalmopathy.

DNA of the CDR3: TGCGCCAGCAGCTTGGTAGTGGGAGGAGAGACCCAGTACTTC. Residues: CASSLVVGGETQYF. V is TRBV5-1 and J is TRBJ2-5, with D maybe TRBD2 (6 bases). The CDR3 totals 14 residues. Germline-derived CDR1 and CDR2 are SGHRS and YFSETQ. The ends were cut back, 0 bases at V and 4 bases at J, with 10 bases in the middle.